This TCR beta chain was captured in a study of control samples from healthy donors and cancer patients. J lost 7 bases, V lost 2 bases, and 15 bases had no gene match. CDR1 is WSHSY and CDR2 is SAAADI in the germline V gene. There are 19 residues in the CDR3. TCRdb keeps only in-frame clones here, not all; method: immunoSEQ multiplex PCR. The sample shows around 110,000 clones, 88% of them seen only once. The source of this sequence is a woman in her sixties or seventies in good health. Sequenced material: blood. The chain couples TRBV10-2 to TRBJ1-5; 12 positions agree with TRBD1. CDR3: CASSEPLLRGTGGGQPQHF. CDR3 bases: TGCGCCAGCAGTGAGCCTCTTCTGCGCGGGACAGGGGGCGGACAGCCCCAGCATTTT.